Shown below are 30 T cell receptor beta chains from a single sample sequenced in a study of shared clonotypes between healthy human individuals. Selected positively for CCR7 and CD45RO-negative, naive CD8 cells excluded terminally differentiated effector memory CD45RA+ cells. The assay was immunoSEQ multiplex PCR, and TCRdb's table has in-frame clones only and misses some. The table has roughly 600,000 clones, roughly 98% seen once. The sample was naive CD8+ T cells sorted from blood. These receptors originate from a man aged 25-40 years in good health.

The chain has TRBV7-9 and TRBJ2-2; D not resolved. V gave up 4 bases and J gave up 4 bases, with 16 bases separating them. The length of the CDR3 is 16 residues. CDR1 and CDR2 from the germline V gene are SEHNR and FQNEAQ (reference sequence). This CDR3 is CASSSSPPGITGELFF. The CDR3 bases are TGTGCCAGCAGCTCTAGTCCACCTGGGATCACCGGGGAGCTGTTTTTT. The variable domain in full, with the rest retrieved from reference TRBV7-9 and TRBJ2-2, is DTGVSQNPRHKITKRGQNVTFRCDPISEHNRLYWYRQTLGQGPEFLTYFQNEAQLEKSRLLSDRFSAERPKGSFSTLEIQRTEQGDSAMYLCASSSSPPGITGELFFGEGSRLTVL.

The genes are TRBV7-9 and TRBJ2-3; TRBD2 agrees at 8 bases. V was pared by 4 bases and J by 6 bases, with 9 bases of the junction left unmatched. Germline assignment: CDR1 SEHNR and CDR2 FQNEAQ (reference sequence). CDR3 size: 15 residues. This chain's CDR3 is CASSSTSGPGDTQYF. The CDR3 DNA is TGTGCCAGCAGCTCAACTAGCGGCCCTGGGGATACGCAGTATTTT.

The gene calls are TRBV2 and TRBJ2-2, with 8 bases fitting TRBD2. Per the germline V gene, CDR1 is SNHLY and CDR2 is FYNNEI. V shed 8 bases, J shed 4 bases, and the junction held 6 bases outside the gene matches. The CDR3 contains 14 residues. As DNA, the CDR3 is TGTGCCAGCTCAGCGGGAGTCATCACCGGGGAGCTGTTTTTT. Protein product: CASSAGVITGELFF.

V gene TRBV19 combines with J gene TRBJ2-7, with 8 bases matching TRBD2. CDR3 length: 14 residues. V shed 8 bases, J shed 3 bases, and the junction held 9 bases outside the gene matches. Germline V CDR1 and CDR2: LNHDA, SQIVND (reference sequence). CDR3 in DNA: TGTGCCAGTCGCAGCGGGAGTCCCTTCTACGAGCAGTACTTC. Translation: CASRSGSPFYEQYF.

The CDR3 loop is CASSLQGGYEQYF. The CDR3, as DNA: TGTGCCAGCAGTTTACAGGGGGGCTACGAGCAGTACTTC. This chain links TRBV28 with TRBJ2-7, with a weak D call TRBD1 (7 bases). CDR1 is MDHEN and CDR2 is SYDVKM in the germline V gene. The CDR3 loop spans 13 amino acids. With 2 bases removed from V and 3 bases from J, the gap between germline ends came to 8 bases. The whole variable domain, filled in from reference TRBV28 and TRBJ2-7, reads DVKVTQSSRYLVKRTGEKVFLECVQDMDHENMFWYRQDPGLGLRLIYFSYDVKMKEKGDIPEGYSVSREKKERFSLILESASTNQTSMYLCASSLQGGYEQYFGPGTRLTVT.

CDR3 DNA: TGTGCCAGCAGTGAAAATCCCCCCCTATCTGGGGCCAACGTCCTGACTTTC. This sequence encodes CASSENPPLSGANVLTF. The chain employs TRBV6-1 and TRBJ2-6; D ambiguous. The V gene lost 2 bases and the J gene lost 1 base, with 12 bases spanning the gap. This CDR3 has 17 residues. Germline V gives CDR1 MNHNS, CDR2 SASEGT.

This clone was seen just once. This chain joins TRBV5-4 and TRBJ1-2; 8 nucleotides match TRBD1. The CDR3 is 14 amino acids. CDR1 is SGHNT and CDR2 is YYREEE in the germline V gene (reference sequence). V was clipped by 4 bases and J by 6 bases; unmatched bases: 8. CDR3 region: CASSPRTGRNGYTF. Written as DNA, the CDR3 is TGTGCCAGCAGCCCACGGACAGGGCGGAATGGCTACACCTTC.

J is TRBJ2-2 and V is TRBV27; maybe TRBD1 (6 bases). Trimming pared 4 bases from V and 4 bases from J, leaving 16 bases between. Germline V gene data show CDR1 as MNHEY and CDR2 as SMNVEV (reference sequence). The CDR3 is made up of 16 amino acids. CDR3 in amino acids: CASSSGDPRPTGELFF. The CDR3 region has the DNA TGTGCCAGCAGTTCAGGGGATCCTAGACCCACCGGGGAGCTGTTTTTT.

The rearrangement links TRBV5-6 to TRBJ2-7; 9 bases agree with TRBD1. Germline lookup yields CDR1 SGHDT and CDR2 YYEEEE. J was trimmed by 3 bases and V by 3 bases; bases with no gene match: 7. The CDR3 covers 15 residues. The CDR3 sequence: CASSWQTGGGYEQYF. The CDR3 DNA follows: TGTGCCAGCAGCTGGCAGACAGGGGGTGGCTACGAGCAGTACTTC.

The genes are TRBV7-9 and TRBJ2-7; D possibly corresponds to TRBD2 (5 bases). This CDR3 is built from 12 residues. With 4 bases removed from V and 7 bases from J, the gap between germline ends came to 11 bases. In germline, CDR1 is SEHNR, CDR2 FQNEAQ (reference sequence). The CDR3: CASSSGFWEQYF. The CDR3, as DNA: TGTGCCAGCAGCTCGGGGTTTTGGGAGCAGTACTTC. The full variable domain, in which reference TRBV7-9 and TRBJ2-7 provide the parts outside the CDR3, is DTGVSQNPRHKITKRGQNVTFRCDPISEHNRLYWYRQTLGQGPEFLTYFQNEAQLEKSRLLSDRFSAERPKGSFSTLEIQRTEQGDSAMYLCASSSGFWEQYFGPGTRLTVT.

V is TRBV7-9 and J is TRBJ2-1; 8 bases align to TRBD2. The V gene end was trimmed by 5 bases and the J gene end by 2 bases; junction bases not matched to a gene: 8. The CDR3 sequence is 16 residues long. In germline, CDR1 is SEHNR, CDR2 FQNEAQ (reference sequence). CDR3 sequence: CASSRGSGRTYNEQFF. The CDR3, as DNA: TGTGCCAGCAGCCGGGGGAGCGGGAGAACCTACAATGAGCAGTTCTTC.

As regards this clone: The same CDR3 arises from other DNA sequences in this sample as well. The chain couples TRBV27 to TRBJ2-3; D gene uncertain. The CDR3 is made up of 12 amino acids. Germline loops: CDR1 MNHEY, CDR2 SMNVEV (reference sequence). Between the trimmed V and J ends, which lost 3 bases and 6 bases, there was a span of 7 bases. The CDR3 spells CASSFLGDTQYF. The CDR3 DNA reads TGTGCCAGCAGTTTCCTGGGGGATACGCAGTATTTT.

This chain links TRBV5-8 with TRBJ2-7; D call uncertain. The CDR3 runs to 13 residues. Germline V lookup: CDR1 SGHTS, CDR2 YDEGEE. V lost 0 bases, J lost 2 bases, and 6 bases lay in between. The CDR3 DNA reads TGTGCCAGCAGCTTGGTTATAGCCTACGAGCAGTACTTC. Its protein is CASSLVIAYEQYF.

The rearrangement joins TRBV14 to TRBJ2-5; 8 bases map to TRBD2. CDR3 length equals 15 residues. V shed 4 bases and J 3 bases; nucleotides not matched to a gene: 7. The germline CDR1 and CDR2 sequences are SGHDN and FVKESK. The CDR3 here is CASSLFSGIKETQYF. CDR3 sequence (DNA): TGTGCCAGCAGCCTCTTTAGCGGGATAAAAGAGACCCAGTACTTC.

This chain links TRBV28 with TRBJ1-5; D is uncertain. The CDR3 totals 12 residues. V dropped 6 bases and J dropped 5 bases, with 8 bases sitting between them. Germline-derived CDR1 and CDR2 are MDHEN and SYDVKM. The CDR3 DNA follows: TGTGCCAGCAGAACTGGGGATCAGCCCCAGCATTTT. It is translated as CASRTGDQPQHF.

The V call is TRBV13, the J call TRBJ2-3, with D unclear. This CDR3 comprises 13 residues. V gave up 0 bases and J gave up 1 base, with 2 bases separating them. CDR1 is PRHDT and CDR2 is FYEKMQ in the germline V gene (reference sequence). This CDR3 reads CASSLGGTDTQYF. Written as DNA, the CDR3 is TGTGCCAGCAGCTTAGGTGGCACAGATACGCAGTATTTT.

In regard to this clone: This sample also contains other DNA sequences that code for the same CDR3. The gene calls are TRBV11-3 and TRBJ2-3; 8 bases agree with TRBD2. Looked up from germline, CDR1 is SGHNT and CDR2 is YENEEA. With 1 base clipped from V and 2 bases from J, the junction kept 2 bases outside the gene matches. The CDR3 spans 15 residues. CDR3 sequence reads: CASSLGGRSTDTQYF. The CDR3 nucleotides read TGTGCCAGCAGCTTAGGCGGGAGGTCCACAGATACGCAGTATTTT.

The chain uses TRBV2 and TRBJ2-2; D not certain. Germline V gene sequence: CDR1 SNHLY, CDR2 FYNNEI. This CDR3 is 14 amino acids long. The V end lost 8 bases, the J end lost 2 bases, and 12 bases lay between the germline ends. CDR3 DNA: TGTGCCAGCGCGGATGGAGAAAACACCGGGGAGCTGTTTTTT. Amino acids: CASADGENTGELFF.

The chain has TRBV10-3 and TRBJ2-7, with 7 bases aligning to TRBD2. V dropped 2 bases and J dropped 2; count of bases not matched to a gene: 9. Germline CDR1 is ENHRY and CDR2 is SYGVKD. The CDR3 consists of 16 residues. This CDR3 is CAISEGGASGAYEQYF. DNA of the CDR3: TGTGCCATCAGTGAGGGCGGGGCTAGCGGTGCCTACGAGCAGTACTTC.

About this clone itself: The sample has other DNA sequences that encode this CDR3 too. The genes are TRBV2 and TRBJ2-7; D possibly uses TRBD1 or TRBD2 (5 bases each). This CDR3 spans 13 amino acids. Deletions cut 3 bases from V and 3 bases from J, with 9 bases between. The germline V gene has CDR1 SNHLY and CDR2 FYNNEI. CDR3 loop: CASSDGGSYEQYF. The CDR3 DNA sequence: TGTGCCAGCAGTGATGGGGGTAGCTACGAGCAGTACTTC.

The V call is TRBV28, the J call TRBJ2-1, with D perhaps matching TRBD2 (6 bases). Germline assignment: CDR1 MDHEN and CDR2 SYDVKM. V was pared by 3 bases and J by 5 bases, with 14 bases between. The CDR3 has 15 residues. CDR3 sequence (DNA): TGTGCCAGCAGTTTTTTGACGGGAGCTGACAATGAGCAGTTCTTC. Translation gives CASSFLTGADNEQFF.

The rearrangement uses TRBV7-9 and TRBJ2-1, with TRBD2 identical over 8 bases. Per germline, CDR1 SEHNR and CDR2 FQNEAQ (reference sequence). V dropped 5 bases and J dropped 9; count of bases not matched to a gene: 15. The CDR3 consists of 16 residues. The CDR3 coding sequence is TGTGCCAGCAGCCCGAAGGGTACGGGACTAGGGCCTGAGCAGTTCTTC. Encoded protein: CASSPKGTGLGPEQFF.

The chain employs TRBV27 and TRBJ2-1; tentative D call: TRBD2 (6 bases). Trimming left V 3 bases short and J 5 bases short, with 11 bases between. CDR1 is MNHEY and CDR2 is SMNVEV in the germline V gene (reference sequence). CDR3 length: 14 residues. Written as DNA, the CDR3 is TGTGCCAGCAGTTTGGCGGGGCTTCACAATGAGCAGTTCTTC. This sequence encodes CASSLAGLHNEQFF.

This clone occurred a few times. CDR3 sequence (DNA): TGCAGCGTGGAGACTAGCGGGAGCGCTCCCGGGGAGCTGTTTTTT. Translating gives CSVETSGSAPGELFF. The chain recombines TRBV29-1 with TRBJ2-2; 12 nucleotides agree with TRBD2. Per the germline V gene, CDR1 is SQVTM and CDR2 is ANQGSEA. Trimming removed 6 bases from V and 6 bases from J; junction bases left unmatched: 8. The CDR3 contains 15 residues.

The chain carries TRBV27 and TRBJ2-7, with 14 bases that match TRBD2. There are 18 residues in the CDR3. V lost 6 bases and J lost 9; bases outside the gene matches: 19. Germline CDR1 is MNHEY and CDR2 is SMNVEV (reference sequence). In DNA, the CDR3 is TGTGCCAGCAGCCCCATTCTGGCGGGACTAGCGGGAGATGGGGCGCAGTACTTC. Amino acid sequence: CASSPILAGLAGDGAQYF.

V usage is TRBV6-5 and J usage is TRBJ2-7; D ambiguous. CDR1 and CDR2 (germline): MNHEY, SVGAGI. Between the trimmed V and J ends, which lost 4 bases and 3 bases, there was a span of 13 bases. This CDR3 region has 14 residues. CDR3 region: CASSSFRTNYEQYF. The CDR3 bases are TGTGCCAGCAGTTCGTTCCGGACGAACTACGAGCAGTACTTC.

V usage is TRBV4-3 and J usage is TRBJ1-5; no reliable D call. Germline V gene lookup returns CDR1 LGHNA and CDR2 YSLEER. Trimming cost V 0 bases and J 0 bases, with 9 bases left between them. This CDR3 contains 16 residues. DNA for the CDR3: TGCGCCAGCAGCCAAGATACGGCTTATAGCAATCAGCCCCAGCATTTT. Translating gives CASSQDTAYSNQPQHF.

The rearrangement uses TRBV7-3 and TRBJ2-3; D remains unclear. CDR3 length equals 13 residues. CDR1 and CDR2 (germline): SGHTA, FQGTGA. V dropped 2 bases and J dropped 4 bases, with 7 bases sitting between them. This chain's CDR3 is CASSLALPDTQYF. The DNA for the CDR3 is TGTGCCAGCAGCTTAGCTCTCCCAGATACGCAGTATTTT.

CDR3 region: CASSAGTEVNTEAFF. As DNA, the CDR3 is TGTGCCAGCAGCGCGGGGACAGAAGTAAACACTGAAGCTTTCTTT. This sequence joins TRBV9 and TRBJ1-1; 7 bases line up with TRBD1. With V trimmed by 3 bases and J by 2 bases, 7 bases remained unmatched. Germline V CDR1 and CDR2: SGDLS, YYNGEE. The CDR3 runs to 15 residues.

V and J are TRBV6-1 and TRBJ1-2; 8 positions agree with TRBD1. J gave up 3 bases and V 1 base, and 4 bases lay outside the gene matches. The CDR3 is 15 residues long. Germline V gives CDR1 MNHNS, CDR2 SASEGT. CDR3 residues: CASSEGTGIYYGYTF. CDR3 nucleotides: TGTGCCAGCAGTGAAGGGACAGGGATTTACTATGGCTACACCTTC.